This TCR beta chain came from a study of cytomegalovirus exposure and HLA in healthy donors. The V segment lost 7 bases and the J segment 1 base; nucleotides outside the gene matches: 6. This CDR3 is built from 15 residues. Germline V gene sequence: CDR1 MNHNS, CDR2 SASEGT. The study, taken as a whole, reports: Most of the TCR beta V segments (in an earlier analysis) were productive either about 87% or about 30% of the time. Confirmation in vitro established that a few CMV-associated chains were specific for CMV antigens. The authors later linked a missense DCLRE1C variant to TCR beta V- and J-gene trimming.

PCR used 60 Vbeta primers and 13 Jbeta primers. Repertoires were generated with immunoSEQ multiplex PCR, while TCRdb's copy carries only in-frame clones and drops some. Altogether 70,000 to 85,000 clones are present, roughly 63% being singletons, with the ten largest covering 4.5% to 6%. As for this clone: What it binds is not known.

This sequence was found in a man aged 30 to 45 in good health and CMV-seropositive. The chain combines TRBV6-1 with TRBJ2-2; TRBD2 agrees at 7 bases. The source material was PBMCs. The CDR3 region is CASMGGVLNTGELFF. The CDR3 DNA is TGTGCCAGCATGGGGGGGGTCCTGAACACCGGGGAGCTGTTTTTT.